This T cell receptor (beta chain) was observed in a study of early T cells in non-severe SARS-CoV-2 infection. Study-wide background: Chains stayed unpaired after sequencing of bulk RNA from unsorted whole blood. Notes on the study in general: The VDJdb matching leaned toward anti-spike CD8 responses and overlooked private and CD4 specificities.

Germline V gives CDR1 LNHDA, CDR2 SQIVND (reference sequence). The CDR3 covers 15 residues. J was trimmed by 1 base and V by 5 bases; bases with no gene match: 4. For this clonotype: Antigen: not known.

Researchers attached unique molecular identifiers to individual cDNA molecules. MiXCR was run by TCRdb on the 5' RACE reads, yielding one entry per CDR3 protein. In the table there are tens of thousands of distinct CDR3 sequences, 5.3% of which are singletons. Sequencing was carried out using whole blood. This sequence was found in an adult who was a healthcare worker with PCR-confirmed SARS-CoV-2 infection or an uninfected control (not recorded which). This sequence joins TRBV19 and TRBJ2-3; 9 bases fit TRBD1. CDR3 amino acids: CASSPRQGGTDTQYF. CDR3 DNA sequence: TGTGCCAGTAGTCCGAGACAGGGGGGCACAGATACGCAGTATTTT.